This T cell receptor (beta chain) was recovered during a study of shared clonotypes between healthy human individuals. Whole-study findings and limits: Investigators expected sequencing depth to affect clonotype sharing among donors. Between a handful of donors, naive CD4 clonotypes were shared at a level of about 5.3%.

CDR1 and CDR2 from the germline V gene are SGDLS and YYNGEE. CDR3 length: 17 residues. Deletions cut 1 base from V and 5 bases from J, with 20 bases between. In regard to this clone: What it recognizes is unknown.

Generated by immunoSEQ multiplex PCR, the TCRdb table keeps only in-frame clones and is missing some. The table records approximately 2.5 million clones, around 94% of them present only once. Sequenced material: naive CD4+ T cells sorted from blood. Regarding subset: CD45RA+ positively selected. The chain employs TRBV9 and TRBJ2-3; D not resolved. This sequence originates from a man younger than 30 in good health. The CDR3 DNA reads TGTGCCAGCAGCGTAACCCCAGTAGGGCAGGTCCAAGATACGCAGTATTTT. This gives the protein CASSVTPVGQVQDTQYF.